This T cell receptor (beta chain) was obtained from a study of T-cell reconstitution after alpha-beta-depleted transplantation in children. Germline V lookup: CDR1 MNHNS, CDR2 SASEGT. V shed 2 bases and J shed 3 bases, with 17 bases lying between them. The CDR3 consists of 17 residues. This clonotype was counted at least ten times. Unique molecular identifiers were incorporated when the TCRbeta library was constructed. TCRdb ran MiXCR on the PCR reads and lists one entry per CDR3 protein. The sample lists about 230,000 distinct CDR3 sequences, roughly a tenth seen once, with over 4.5% in the top ten. Sequencing used PBMCs from the stem cell graft donor, obtained from the stem cell graft. This receptor was obtained from a human donor who donated a stem cell graft to a child with SCID. The genes are TRBV6-1 and TRBJ2-1; D remains ambiguous. The CDR3 protein is CASSERVAASFYNEQFF. The CDR3 DNA follows: TGTGCCAGCAGTGAACGGGTGGCAGCGTCCTTCTACAATGAGCAGTTCTTC.